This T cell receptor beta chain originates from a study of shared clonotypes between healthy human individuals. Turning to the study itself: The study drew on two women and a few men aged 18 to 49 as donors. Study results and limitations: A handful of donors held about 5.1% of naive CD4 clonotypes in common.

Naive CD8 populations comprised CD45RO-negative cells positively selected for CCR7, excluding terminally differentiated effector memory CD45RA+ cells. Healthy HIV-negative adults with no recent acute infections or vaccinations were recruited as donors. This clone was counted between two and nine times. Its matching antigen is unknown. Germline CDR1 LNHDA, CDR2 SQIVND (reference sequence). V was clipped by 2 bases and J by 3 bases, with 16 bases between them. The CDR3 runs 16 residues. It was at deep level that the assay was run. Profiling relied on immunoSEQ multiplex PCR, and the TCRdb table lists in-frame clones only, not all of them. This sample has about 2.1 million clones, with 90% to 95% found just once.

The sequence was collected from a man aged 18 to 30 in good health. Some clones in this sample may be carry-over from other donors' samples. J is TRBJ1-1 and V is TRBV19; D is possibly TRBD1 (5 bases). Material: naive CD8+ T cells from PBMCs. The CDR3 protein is CASSIKGPGRYTEAFF. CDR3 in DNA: TGTGCCAGTAGTATAAAGGGTCCAGGGCGTTACACTGAAGCTTTCTTT.